These T cell receptor beta chains were read from a single sample in a study of T cell changes during pregnancy in multiple sclerosis. Libraries were prepared by immunoSEQ multiplex PCR; TCRdb keeps only in-frame clonotypes and omits some of them. The repertoire holds roughly 49,000 clones, 80% to 95% seen once, with around 0.9% in the top ten. The input for sequencing was peripheral blood, taken after pregnancy. These receptors came from a female donor with multiple sclerosis, enrolled in a pregnancy study. CDR3s include the opening cysteine and the closing phenylalanine or tryptophan. Each record gives: D gene, V gene, J gene, clone size, CDR3 protein, CDR3 DNA. D genes are given only for firm matches. A row's size may be missing; if present it is once, few, many or a size class.

d_call: .
v_call: TRBV5-6
j_call: TRBJ2-7
clone_size: .
cdr3_aa: CASSPVRAGTYEQYF
cdr3_nt: TGTGCCAGCAGCCCCGTACGGGCCGGGACCTACGAGCAGTACTTC

d_call: .
v_call: TRBV18
j_call: TRBJ1-2
clone_size: .
cdr3_aa: CASSAQGRGSYGYTF
cdr3_nt: TGTGCCAGCTCGGCCCAGGGTAGGGGCAGCTATGGCTACACCTTC

d_call: TRBD1
v_call: TRBV7-3
j_call: TRBJ1-1
clone_size: .
cdr3_aa: CASSLGTGWDTEAFF
cdr3_nt: TGTGCCAGCAGCCTTGGGACAGGGTGGGACACTGAAGCTTTCTTT

d_call: TRBD1
v_call: TRBV6-1
j_call: TRBJ1-2
clone_size: .
cdr3_aa: CASRVSGGAGGYTF
cdr3_nt: TGTGCCAGCAGGGTATCAGGGGGCGCAGGTGGCTACACCTTC

d_call: TRBD1
v_call: TRBV6-6
j_call: TRBJ1-1
clone_size: .
cdr3_aa: CASSWGQQNTEAFF
cdr3_nt: TGTGCCAGCAGCTGGGGACAGCAGAACACTGAAGCTTTCTTT

d_call: .
v_call: TRBV5-1
j_call: TRBJ2-2
clone_size: .
cdr3_aa: CASSVAGSNTGELFF
cdr3_nt: TGCGCCAGCAGCGTGGCGGGGTCCAACACCGGGGAGCTGTTTTTT

d_call: TRBD1
v_call: TRBV11-3
j_call: TRBJ2-1
clone_size: .
cdr3_aa: CASSLGTGTYNEQFF
cdr3_nt: TGTGCCAGCAGCTTGGGGACAGGGACATACAATGAGCAGTTCTTC

d_call: TRBD1
v_call: TRBV9
j_call: TRBJ1-3
clone_size: .
cdr3_aa: CASSFNPTGAGNTIYF
cdr3_nt: TGTGCCAGCAGTTTTAATCCTACAGGGGCGGGAAACACCATATATTTT

d_call: TRBD2
v_call: TRBV4-3
j_call: TRBJ2-1
clone_size: .
cdr3_aa: CASSQPGLAEQFF
cdr3_nt: TGCGCCAGCAGCCAGCCGGGACTAGCGGAGCAGTTCTTC

d_call: TRBD1
v_call: TRBV6-6
j_call: TRBJ1-1
clone_size: few
cdr3_aa: CASRGVGQPDNTEAFF
cdr3_nt: TGTGCCAGCAGGGGGGTGGGACAGCCAGACAACACTGAAGCTTTCTTT

d_call: .
v_call: TRBV18
j_call: TRBJ1-1
clone_size: .
cdr3_aa: CASSPSTANTEAFF
cdr3_nt: TGTGCCAGCTCCCCGTCAACAGCGAACACTGAAGCTTTCTTT

d_call: TRBD1
v_call: TRBV4-3
j_call: TRBJ1-1
clone_size: once
cdr3_aa: CASSQDAGGAATEAFF
cdr3_nt: TGCGCCAGCAGCCAAGATGCAGGGGGCGCAGCCACTGAAGCTTTCTTT

d_call: TRBD1
v_call: TRBV7-8
j_call: TRBJ1-2
clone_size: .
cdr3_aa: CASSRSRPTGGGYTF
cdr3_nt: TGTGCCAGCAGCCGATCCCGACCCACAGGGGGCGGCTACACCTTC